Presented here are 32 T cell receptor beta chains from one specimen sequenced in a study of T cells in Graves' hyperthyroidism and ophthalmopathy (dated by TCRdb to about 2019). Library creation used multiplex PCR. The sequencing machine was an Illumina HiSeq 2000. The TCR beta CDR3 regions were amplified from the RNA transcripts. A first-round RT-PCR of the TCR CDR3 used the HTBI primer set with the Qiagen OneStep RT-PCR kit. TCRdb's own reprocessing of the public reads used fastp at Q25 and MiXCR and kept productive beta chains. Each entry merges the rows of one CDR3 protein and shows their most common DNA and genes. The sample table contains about 290,000 distinct CDR3 sequences; only one count was recorded for roughly 14% of them. More than 7.5% of the sample is held by the ten biggest clonotypes. The sequencing input was blood. These receptors all stem from a young woman with Graves' hyperthyroidism that later progressed to Graves' ophthalmopathy.

In regard to this clonotype: At one of its ends the junction is not consistent with the germline gene, which may arise from a read error. The J gene is TRBJ2-7, the V gene TRBV4-1; no clear D gene. CDR3 size: 17 residues. Looked up from germline, CDR1 is MGHRA and CDR2 is YSYEKL. The CDR3 DNA follows: TGTGGCAGCAGCCAAGATACCCCCCGATGGCAACCCTACGAGCAGTACTTC. Its translation: CGSSQDTPRWQPYEQYF.

V is TRBV5-6 and J is TRBJ2-7; tentatively, D is TRBD1 or TRBD2 (5 bases each). Per the germline V gene, CDR1 is SGHDT and CDR2 is YYEEEE. This CDR3 contains 16 residues. Trimming took 4 bases from V and 0 from J, leaving 17 bases between them. The DNA for the CDR3 is TGTGCCAGCAGCGGAGCTGGGGGAGCCCTCTCCTACGAGCAGTACTTC. Amino acids: CASSGAGGALSYEQYF.

The table lists this clonotype with many counts. This sequence joins TRBV5-1 and TRBJ1-4; no clear D. V was trimmed by 0 bases and J by 2 bases, leaving 11 bases between them. CDR3 length: 16 amino acids. CDR1 and CDR2 (germline): SGHRS, YFSETQ. CDR3 in DNA: TGCGCCAGCAGCTTGGCTGGGATGGGTACTAATGAAAAACTGTTTTTT. Protein sequence: CASSLAGMGTNEKLFF.

This clonotype has a count of ten or more. The chain couples TRBV28 to TRBJ2-7; tentative D call: TRBD2 (5 bases). The CDR3 has 13 residues. CDR1 is MDHEN and CDR2 is SYDVKM in the germline V gene. V lost 6 bases to trimming and J lost 2 bases, with 11 bases between them. Here the CDR3 DNA reads TGTGCCAGCAGGGACTTCTTAACCTACGAGCAGTACTTC. The encoded protein is CASRDFLTYEQYF.

The J gene is TRBJ1-2, the V gene TRBV19; 9 nucleotides agree with TRBD1. Germline values: CDR1 LNHDA, CDR2 SQIVND (reference sequence). This CDR3 region has 13 residues. The V segment lost 6 bases and the J segment 4 bases; nucleotides outside the gene matches: 3. CDR3 sequence (DNA): TGTGCCAGTAGCACGGGACAGGGCTATGGCTACACCTTC. This encodes CASSTGQGYGYTF. Based on the CDR3 plus reference TRBV19 and TRBJ1-2, the full variable domain is DGGITQSPKYLFRKEGQNVTLSCEQNLNHDAMYWYRQDPGQGLRLIYYSQIVNDFQKGDIAEGYSVSREKKESFPLTVTSAQKNPTAFYLCASSTGQGYGYTFGSGTRLTVV.

The chain recombines TRBV11-2 with TRBJ2-7; D gene uncertain. Trimming pared 2 bases from V and 0 bases from J, leaving 14 bases between. The germline gives CDR1 SGHAT, CDR2 FQNNGV. This CDR3 spans 16 amino acids. The CDR3 sequence is CASSLIMTKSSYEQYF. The CDR3 DNA is TGTGCCAGCAGCTTAATTATGACAAAGAGCTCCTACGAGCAGTACTTC.

This clonotype was counted at least ten times. J is TRBJ2-5 and V is TRBV28, with D unclear. Germline V gene lookup returns CDR1 MDHEN and CDR2 SYDVKM. Trimming stripped 6 bases from V and 4 bases from J, with 12 bases between. The CDR3 runs to 13 residues. Here the CDR3 reads CASRYPWGETQYF. In nucleotides, the CDR3 is TGTGCCAGCAGGTATCCGTGGGGAGAGACCCAGTACTTC.

In its sample, this clonotype was seen many times. V usage is TRBV7-6 and J usage is TRBJ2-5; 7 positions match TRBD1. V was pared by 1 base and J by 3 bases, with 5 bases of the junction left unmatched. The CDR3 totals 15 residues. CDR1 is SGHVS and CDR2 is FNYEAQ in the germline V gene. The CDR3 reads CASSLGPGGKETQYF. The DNA of the CDR3 is TGTGCCAGCAGCTTAGGCCCAGGGGGTAAAGAGACCCAGTACTTC.

This clonotype was seen ten or more times. The V and J genes are TRBV24-1 and TRBJ2-5; D might be TRBD1 (5 bases). The germline V and J ends were trimmed by 4 bases and 5 bases, with 16 bases remaining between them. This CDR3 region has 15 residues. Germline V lookup: CDR1 KGHDR, CDR2 SFDVKD. CDR3: CATSENIRAGETQYF. The CDR3 nucleotides read TGTGCCACCAGTGAAAACATCCGGGCAGGGGAGACCCAGTACTTC.

The sample holds many counts of this clonotype. J is TRBJ1-2 and V is TRBV29-1; D is perhaps TRBD1 (5 bases). CDR3 size: 12 residues. In germline, CDR1 is SQVTM, CDR2 ANQGSEA. Trimming removed 3 bases at V and 7 bases at J, with 12 bases between. Here the CDR3 reads CSVDSGRVGYTF. In nucleotides, the CDR3 is TGCAGCGTTGATTCAGGGCGCGTTGGCTACACCTTC.

The chain recombines TRBV4-1 with TRBJ2-7; possibly TRBD1 or TRBD2 for D (5 bases each). This CDR3 has 15 residues. Per germline, CDR1 MGHRA and CDR2 YSYEKL. Trimming left V 3 bases short and J 6 bases short, with 18 bases between. CDR3 protein: CASSHLGDGGSEQYF. The CDR3 DNA is TGCGCCAGCAGCCATTTAGGGGACGGCGGTAGCGAGCAGTACTTC.

Only a few counts were recorded for this clonotype. The V call is TRBV19, the J call TRBJ2-2, with D possibly matching TRBD1 (5 bases). This CDR3 is 17 amino acids long. The germline V gene encodes CDR1 LNHDA and CDR2 SQIVND (reference sequence). The V gene lost 5 bases and the J gene lost 2 bases, with 18 bases spanning the gap. CDR3 nucleotides: TGTGCCAGTAGTCTGACAGAAGGGGTACTCAACACCGGGGAGCTGTTTTTT. Its protein is CASSLTEGVLNTGELFF. Full variable domain (rest looked up from reference TRBV19 and TRBJ2-2): DGGITQSPKYLFRKEGQNVTLSCEQNLNHDAMYWYRQDPGQGLRLIYYSQIVNDFQKGDIAEGYSVSREKKESFPLTVTSAQKNPTAFYLCASSLTEGVLNTGELFFGEGSRLTVL.

This clonotype appeared many times. This chain joins TRBV20-1 and TRBJ2-7; 11 nucleotides line up with TRBD2. J gave up 6 bases and V 6 bases, and 13 bases lay outside the gene matches. CDR1 DFQATT and CDR2 SNEGSKA come from the germline V gene (reference sequence). The CDR3 consists of 15 residues. The DNA of the CDR3 is TGCAGTGCGGAGGATAGCGGGAGGGCCAGGAGCGAGCAGTACTTC. The encoded protein is CSAEDSGRARSEQYF.

This clonotype was recorded once. The chain combines TRBV20-1 with TRBJ2-7; tentatively, D is TRBD1 (5 bases). The CDR3 runs to 14 residues. V lost 0 bases and J lost 4, with 13 bases in between. Germline CDR1 DFQATT, CDR2 SNEGSKA (reference sequence). The CDR3 here is CSARDLGQPYEQYF. Here the CDR3 DNA reads TGCAGTGCTAGAGATTTGGGGCAACCATACGAGCAGTACTTC.

The table lists this clonotype with many counts. DNA of the CDR3: TGTGCCAGCAGCGTAGACCAGGGGAGACACGGACGAGATACGCAGTATTTT. Its protein product is CASSVDQGRHGRDTQYF. V usage is TRBV9 and J usage is TRBJ2-3, with a tentative D call TRBD1 (6 bases). From germline, CDR1 is SGDLS and CDR2 YYNGEE. The CDR3 totals 17 residues. V shed 0 bases and J shed 5 bases, with 19 bases lying between them. The variable domain in full, completed from reference TRBV9 and TRBJ2-3, reads DSGVTQTPKHLITATGQRVTLRCSPRSGDLSVYWYQQSLDQGLQFLIQYYNGEERAKGNILERFSAQQFPDLHSELNLSSLELGDSALYFCASSVDQGRHGRDTQYFGPGTRLTVL.

Ten or more counts support this clonotype. The genes are TRBV28 and TRBJ2-1, with TRBD2 identical over 15 bases. Germline V lookup: CDR1 MDHEN, CDR2 SYDVKM. The ends lost 6 bases at V and 8 bases at J; junction bases unmatched: 5. The CDR3 spans 15 residues. The CDR3 DNA follows: TGTGCCAGCAGAGGGACTAGCGGGAGGCGGTATGAGCAGTTCTTC. It yields the protein CASRGTSGRRYEQFF.

In this sample, this clonotype turned up many times. This chain's CDR3 is CASSLTGNSYEQYF. The CDR3 coding sequence is TGTGCCAGCAGTCTTACAGGGAATTCCTACGAGCAGTACTTC. The chain uses TRBV27 and TRBJ2-7, with D perhaps TRBD1 (6 bases). Germline V gene lookup returns CDR1 MNHEY and CDR2 SMNVEV (reference sequence). V was pared by 5 bases and J by 1 base, with 12 bases between. The CDR3 extends over 14 amino acids.

This clonotype turned up a few times. The V gene is TRBV2, the J gene TRBJ1-4, with D possibly being TRBD1 (6 bases). The CDR3 is 14 amino acids. Germline V gene lookup returns CDR1 SNHLY and CDR2 FYNNEI. Trimming took 3 bases from V and 11 from J, leaving 16 bases between them. CDR3 region: CASSESQGIVKLFF. The CDR3 DNA is TGTGCCAGCAGTGAGAGTCAGGGGATCGTTAAACTGTTTTTT.

This clonotype has a handful of counts. V and J are TRBV6-5 and TRBJ2-3, with a tentative D call TRBD2 (5 bases). V gave up 5 bases and J gave up 2 bases, with 14 bases separating them. CDR1 and CDR2 (germline): MNHEY, SVGAGI. The CDR3 is 15 amino acids. The CDR3 sequence is CASSPRAEPTDTQYF. Here the CDR3 DNA reads TGTGCCAGCAGTCCTCGAGCGGAGCCCACAGATACGCAGTATTTT.

This clonotype appeared a few times. J is TRBJ2-5 and V is TRBV4-2; D may be TRBD2 (6 bases). The CDR3 length is 15 residues. V dropped 4 bases and J dropped 5 bases, with 17 bases sitting between them. The germline V gene has CDR1 LGHNA and CDR2 YNFKEQ. CDR3 loop: CASSRSGDADETQYF. In DNA form, the CDR3 reads TGTGCCAGCAGCCGGTCGGGGGACGCGGACGAGACCCAGTACTTC.

This clonotype came up many times. The gene calls are TRBV6-1 and TRBJ2-3; 8 bases are a match to TRBD2. The V gene's germline CDR1 is MNHNS and CDR2 SASEGT. V was pared by 4 bases and J by 3 bases, with 6 bases of the junction left unmatched. CDR3 length: 15 residues. CDR3 sequence (DNA): TGTGCCAGCAGTGTTCTTATAGCGGGAACAGATACGCAGTATTTT. Amino acid sequence: CASSVLIAGTDTQYF.

The sample holds many counts of this clonotype. The V and J genes are TRBV2 and TRBJ2-7; TRBD2 aligns across 8 bases. The CDR3 runs 11 residues. V gave up 4 bases and J gave up 7 bases; unmatched junction bases: 0. CDR1 SNHLY and CDR2 FYNNEI come from the germline V gene. The DNA of the CDR3 is TGTGCCAGCAGTGCGGGAGGGGAGCAGTACTTC. This translates into CASSAGGEQYF.

The rearrangement links TRBV10-1 to TRBJ1-3; D ambiguous. Between the trimmed V and J ends, which lost 9 bases and 0 bases, there was a span of 15 bases. The CDR3 runs 15 residues. CDR1 is WNHNN, CDR2 SYGVQD, per germline (reference sequence). The CDR3 reads CASKIVLFSGNTIYF. Here the CDR3 DNA reads TGCGCCAGTAAGATAGTACTCTTCTCTGGAAACACCATATATTTT.

This clonotype has just one count. A clone one base away is much larger, so this may be a read error. The V gene is TRBV20-1, the J gene TRBJ2-1; TRBD2 matches 13 bases. Germline values: CDR1 DFQATT, CDR2 SNEGSKA (reference sequence). The CDR3 runs to 14 residues. This chain's CDR3 is CGAGLAGARNEQFF. In DNA, the CDR3 is TGCGGTGCCGGACTAGCGGGAGCACGAAATGAGCAGTTCTTC.

The chain is built from TRBV9 and TRBJ2-7; a possible D gene is TRBD2 (6 bases). CDR1 SGDLS and CDR2 YYNGEE come from the germline V gene. Trimming stripped 0 bases from V and 3 bases from J, with 10 bases between. This CDR3 is built from 14 residues. In DNA form, the CDR3 reads TGTGCCAGCAGCGTAGCTAGCGATGACTACGAGCAGTACTTC. Translation: CASSVASDDYEQYF.

Ten or more counts support this clonotype. The V call is TRBV29-1, the J call TRBJ1-1; a weak D match, TRBD1 (5 bases). The germline V gene encodes CDR1 SQVTM and CDR2 ANQGSEA. Trimming cost V 5 bases and J 7 bases, with 14 bases left between them. The CDR3 runs 12 residues. CDR3 DNA: TGCAGCGTTTACCCAGGGCGGGGTGAAGCTTTCTTT. Protein product: CSVYPGRGEAFF.

This clonotype was detected ten times or more. The chain joins TRBV4-1 to TRBJ2-7, with unresolved D. The V and J ends lost 3 bases and 0 bases respectively, with 6 bases between them. Germline CDR1 reads MGHRA; CDR2 reads YSYEKL. The CDR3 loop spans 13 amino acids. CDR3 in DNA: TGCGCCAGCAGCCACTTAAGCTCCTACGAGCAGTACTTC. Translating it yields CASSHLSSYEQYF.

The sample holds many counts of this clonotype. CDR3 bases: TGTGCCAGTAGACCGGACACGGCACACTACGAGCAGTACTTC. Encoded protein: CASRPDTAHYEQYF. The chain joins TRBV19 to TRBJ2-7; D might be TRBD1 (5 bases). Deletions cut 6 bases from V and 3 bases from J, with 15 bases between. Germline lookup yields CDR1 LNHDA and CDR2 SQIVND (reference sequence). This CDR3 has 14 residues.

The table lists this clonotype with a few counts. This chain links TRBV20-1 with TRBJ1-1; a weak D match, TRBD1 (5 bases). V was pared by 6 bases and J by 5 bases, with 16 bases between. This CDR3 has 13 amino acids. Germline assignment: CDR1 DFQATT and CDR2 SNEGSKA (reference sequence). For the CDR3, the DNA is TGCAGTGCCTGGCTCCTCGGGGGGACTGAAGCTTTCTTT. Amino acid sequence: CSAWLLGGTEAFF.

This clonotype was seen at least ten times. The chain employs TRBV3-1 and TRBJ2-2, with 16 positions matching TRBD2. The junction had 0 bases not matched to a gene; V was cut back by 3 bases and J by 5 bases. The CDR3 totals 16 residues. The germline gives CDR1 LGHDT, CDR2 YNNKEL (reference sequence). In nucleotides, the CDR3 is TGTGCCAGCAGCCAGGGACTAGCGGGAGGGACCGGGGAGCTGTTTTTT. Translating it yields CASSQGLAGGTGELFF.

This clonotype showed up many times. This rearrangement joins TRBV7-2 to TRBJ2-2, with D maybe TRBD2 (5 bases). This CDR3 region has 15 residues. Germline values: CDR1 SGHTA, CDR2 FQGNSA. Trimming pared 5 bases from V and 1 base from J, leaving 11 bases between. CDR3 sequence: CASSQSSGNTGELFF. The CDR3 nucleotides read TGTGCCAGCAGCCAGTCGAGCGGGAACACCGGGGAGCTGTTTTTT.

The V gene is TRBV28, the J gene TRBJ2-1; 10 bases match TRBD2. J was trimmed by 12 bases and V by 9 bases; bases with no gene match: 14. CDR1 and CDR2 from the germline V gene are MDHEN and SYDVKM. The CDR3 covers 14 residues. The CDR3 spells CASTLAGASGGQFF. The CDR3 DNA reads TGTGCCAGTACGCTAGCGGGAGCCTCCGGTGGGCAGTTCTTC.